These 20 T cell receptor beta chains came from one sample sequenced in a study of blood T cells in healthy people across ages. A second PCR of 7 to 11 cycles used a sample-barcoded 5' primer and a J-beta primer mix. TCRdb used MiXCR to reprocess the 5' RACE reads, holding one entry per CDR3 protein. Seen here are some 320,000 distinct CDR3 sequences, roughly 26% observed once, and the top ten hold 29%. The specimen sequenced was blood. The source of these receptors is a woman aged 70 to 79 in good health.

This clonotype was counted between two and nine times. V gene TRBV4-2 combines with J gene TRBJ1-4; TRBD1 aligns across 9 bases. Trimming removed 4 bases from V and 4 bases from J; junction bases left unmatched: 4. The germline V gene encodes CDR1 LGHNA and CDR2 YNFKEQ. The CDR3 contains 15 residues. For the CDR3, the DNA is TGTGCCAGCAGCCCTTCGGACAGGGGTAATGAAAAACTGTTTTTT. It specifies CASSPSDRGNEKLFF.

This rearrangement joins TRBV6-5 to TRBJ2-1; D might be TRBD1 (6 bases). The CDR3 spans 14 residues. The germline CDR1 and CDR2 sequences are MNHEY and SVGAGI. V lost 7 bases to trimming and J lost 5 bases, with 15 bases between them. CDR3 sequence reads: CASKGDGTNNEQFF. The CDR3 DNA follows: TGTGCCAGCAAGGGGGATGGGACCAACAATGAGCAGTTCTTC.

This clonotype was counted between two and nine times. The V and J genes are TRBV6-1 and TRBJ2-3; 9 positions agree with TRBD1. Germline CDR1 MNHNS, CDR2 SASEGT. Trimming cost V 7 bases and J 6 bases; bases outside gene matches: 8. CDR3 length equals 14 residues. CDR3 nucleotides: TGTGCCAGCAAGACAGGGGGTGATGGGGATACGCAGTATTTT. It encodes CASKTGGDGDTQYF.

J is TRBJ2-1 and V is TRBV29-1; maybe TRBD1 (6 bases). Germline-derived CDR1 and CDR2 are SQVTM and ANQGSEA. The CDR3 has 13 amino acids. V gave up 5 bases and J gave up 7 bases, with 15 bases separating them. CDR3 sequence reads: CSVLLQGVNEQFF. As DNA, the CDR3 is TGCAGCGTTCTGTTACAGGGCGTTAATGAGCAGTTCTTC.

This chain links TRBV7-2 with TRBJ1-1; 7 positions match TRBD1. Germline CDR1 SGHTA, CDR2 FQGNSA. The CDR3 has 15 amino acids. V shed 4 bases and J 0 bases; nucleotides not matched to a gene: 5. CDR3 DNA: TGTGCCAGCAGCTCGACAGGGCCCATGAACACTGAAGCTTTCTTT. Translation gives CASSSTGPMNTEAFF.

This clonotype was counted ten times or more. The V call is TRBV5-1, the J call TRBJ1-3, with D possibly TRBD1 on 5 matching bases. V was trimmed by 4 bases and J by 0 bases, leaving 8 bases between them. There are 14 residues in the CDR3. The germline V gene has CDR1 SGHRS and CDR2 YFSETQ. CDR3 DNA: TGCGCCAGCAGCGGGGGGAGCTCTGGAAACACCATATATTTT. It yields the protein CASSGGSSGNTIYF.

This clonotype was detected a few times. The rearrangement links TRBV27 to TRBJ1-2; D may be TRBD1 (6 bases). There are 15 residues in the CDR3. Trimming removed 5 bases at V and 1 base at J, with 14 bases between. Germline CDR1 is MNHEY and CDR2 is SMNVEV (reference sequence). Here the CDR3 reads CASSPTGTSNYGYTF. Here the CDR3 DNA reads TGTGCCAGCAGTCCCACCGGGACAAGTAACTATGGCTACACCTTC.

This clonotype was observed a handful of times. The chain couples TRBV29-1 to TRBJ2-1; 9 nucleotides agree with TRBD1. The germline V gene has CDR1 SQVTM and CDR2 ANQGSEA. Trimming cost V 7 bases and J 2 bases; bases outside gene matches: 9. The length of the CDR3 is 15 residues. In DNA form, the CDR3 reads TGCAGCGCACCACCGGGACAGGGTGCCTACAATGAGCAGTTCTTC. Translation gives CSAPPGQGAYNEQFF.

The rearrangement joins TRBV5-5 to TRBJ1-2, with 10 bases identical to TRBD1. CDR1 is SGHKS, CDR2 YYEKEE, per germline (reference sequence). This CDR3 region has 15 residues. V lost 4 bases, J lost 5 bases, and 8 bases stayed unmatched. DNA of the CDR3: TGTGCCAGCAGCCGGGACAGGGGAGATATGTATGGCTACACCTTC. Translating it yields CASSRDRGDMYGYTF.

This clonotype was detected only a few times. V is TRBV5-1 and J is TRBJ2-5; D tentatively reads TRBD1 or TRBD2 (5 bases each). The J call may be faulty, since TRBJ2-7 better matches the DNA end. Germline values: CDR1 SGHRS, CDR2 YFSETQ. This CDR3 is built from 15 residues. The CDR3 DNA reads as TGCGCCAGCAGCACCACCGGGACGGGTACCTACGAGCAGTACTTC. Translation: CASSTTGTGTYEQYF.

In its sample, this clonotype was seen many times. The V gene is TRBV28, the J gene TRBJ2-5; 10 bases map to TRBD2. J was trimmed by 4 bases and V by 5 bases; bases with no gene match: 7. CDR3 length equals 15 residues. Per germline, CDR1 MDHEN and CDR2 SYDVKM. CDR3 region: CASSTPGLARETQYF. The CDR3 nucleotides are TGTGCCAGCAGTACGCCGGGACTAGCGAGAGAGACCCAGTACTTC.

The V and J genes are TRBV7-3 and TRBJ2-5; 7 nucleotides align to TRBD1. The last part of the DNA fits TRBJ2-1 better; the J call may be wrong. Germline values: CDR1 SGHTA, CDR2 FQGTGA. The CDR3 loop spans 15 amino acids. CDR3 bases: TGTGCCAGCAGCTTGACAGGGTTGCCAAGCAATGAGCAGTTCTTC. Translating it yields CASSLTGLPSNEQFF.

The rearrangement uses TRBV20-1 and TRBJ2-1, with no clear D. V dropped 6 bases and J dropped 6 bases, with 12 bases sitting between them. CDR1 is DFQATT and CDR2 is SNEGSKA in the germline V gene (reference sequence). The CDR3 has 12 amino acids. The CDR3 sequence is CSARFMVNEQFF. CDR3 DNA: TGCAGTGCCCGCTTTATGGTCAATGAGCAGTTCTTC.

As for this clonotype: The junction differs from germline at one of its ends, possibly a read error. The chain joins TRBV28 to TRBJ2-1; TRBD2 matches 9 bases. This CDR3 comprises 14 residues. The germline gives CDR1 MDHEN, CDR2 SYDVKM. Here the CDR3 DNA reads TGTGCCAGCAGTTTACGCCCTAGCGGGAATGAGCGGTTCTTC. It translates to CASSLRPSGNERFF.

The chain links TRBV6-2 or TRBV6-3 to TRBJ2-5; D tentatively reads TRBD1 or TRBD2 (5 bases each). CDR1 and CDR2 (germline): MNHEY, SVGEGT. The V gene lost 6 bases and the J gene lost 5 bases, with 22 bases spanning the gap. This CDR3 comprises 16 residues. The CDR3 sequence is CASSKEPGPPRETQYF. For the CDR3, the DNA is TGTGCCAGCAGCAAGGAACCGGGACCCCCGAGGGAGACCCAGTACTTC.

The chain has TRBV7-6 and TRBJ2-5; the D gene is possibly TRBD2 (5 bases). CDR1 SGHVS and CDR2 FNYEAQ come from the germline V gene. Trimming stripped 0 bases from V and 5 bases from J, with 16 bases between. The CDR3 runs to 16 residues. The chain's CDR3 is CASSLALEGAIETQYF. DNA for the CDR3: TGTGCCAGCAGCTTAGCCCTAGAGGGAGCTATTGAGACCCAGTACTTC.

The chain carries TRBV3-1 and TRBJ2-5; D is possibly TRBD1 (5 bases). The better agreement between TRBJ2-7 and the DNA end casts doubt on the J call. CDR3 length: 13 residues. The V gene's germline CDR1 is LGHDT and CDR2 YNNKEL (reference sequence). CDR3 nucleotide sequence: TGTGCCAGCAGCCGGCAGGGAAAGCACGAGCAGTACTTC. It codes for CASSRQGKHEQYF.

The CDR3 region has the DNA TGTGCCAGCAGTCTGGGGACTAGCGGGAGGGCCAAAAACATTCAGTACTTC. Protein sequence: CASSLGTSGRAKNIQYF. The chain is built from TRBV28 and TRBJ2-4; 15 bases map to TRBD2. From germline, CDR1 is MDHEN and CDR2 SYDVKM. The CDR3 totals 17 residues. After removal of 5 bases from V and 1 base from J, the junction contained 3 bases not matched to a gene.

This clonotype was observed a handful of times. V and J are TRBV7-9 and TRBJ2-5; no reliable D call. Germline V gives CDR1 SEHNR, CDR2 FQNEAQ (reference sequence). This CDR3 region has 13 residues. Trimming shortened V by 1 base and J by 3 bases, and 6 bases separated the two germline ends. CDR3 coding DNA: TGTGCCAGCAGCTTAGTTCCAGAAGAGACCCAGTACTTC. Its translation: CASSLVPEETQYF.

This clonotype came up a few times. This sequence joins TRBV4-3 and TRBJ2-3, with 9 positions matching TRBD1. V gave up 5 bases and J gave up 0 bases; unmatched junction bases: 3. The germline CDR1 and CDR2 sequences are LGHNA and YSLEER. CDR3 length: 15 residues. The DNA for the CDR3 is TGCGCCAGCAGCGACAGGGGGGCTAGCACAGATACGCAGTATTTT. It is translated as CASSDRGASTDTQYF.